The 22 T cell receptor beta chains below all came from one sample that was sequenced in a study of early T cells in non-severe SARS-CoV-2 infection. Each CDR3 protein gets one entry after TCRdb re-called the 5' RACE reads with MiXCR. The repertoire consists of about 130,000 distinct CDR3 sequences, with 15% occurring once and the leading ten covering 20% to 25%. The sample consisted of whole blood. Receptors originate from an adult who was a healthcare worker with PCR-confirmed SARS-CoV-2 infection or an uninfected control (not recorded which).

This clonotype was picked up a small number of times. The chain links TRBV5-1 to TRBJ1-2; 9 nucleotides align to TRBD1. CDR3 size: 14 residues. J lost 7 bases, V lost 0 bases, and 4 bases had no gene match. Per the germline V gene, CDR1 is SGHRS and CDR2 is YFSETQ. In nucleotides, the CDR3 is TGCGCCAGCAGCTTGGAGGGACAGGGCACTGGCTACACCTTC. It yields the protein CASSLEGQGTGYTF.

This clonotype was observed a handful of times. The genes are TRBV7-3 and TRBJ2-1, with 8 bases that match TRBD2. Looked up from germline, CDR1 is SGHTA and CDR2 is FQGTGA. V gave up 5 bases and J gave up 0 bases; unmatched junction bases: 3. The length of the CDR3 is 15 residues. CDR3 loop: CASSKTSGSYNEQFF. CDR3 DNA: TGTGCCAGCAGCAAAACTAGCGGCTCCTACAATGAGCAGTTCTTC.

This clonotype has only a few counts. This chain links TRBV6-1 with TRBJ2-7, with 8 bases fitting TRBD1. This CDR3 spans 13 amino acids. Trimming cost V 10 bases and J 6 bases; bases outside gene matches: 11. Germline CDR1 reads MNHNS; CDR2 reads SASEGT. CDR3 in amino acids: CATEVTGASEQYF. DNA for the CDR3: TGTGCCACGGAAGTGACAGGGGCAAGCGAGCAGTACTTC.

This clonotype appeared a few times. The chain couples TRBV6-1 to TRBJ1-4; weak D call: TRBD1 (6 bases). Trimming stripped 5 bases from V and 7 bases from J, with 14 bases between. CDR1 and CDR2 from the germline V gene are MNHNS and SASEGT. The CDR3 totals 14 residues. The CDR3: CASSQNRDFEKLFF. The CDR3 DNA reads TGTGCCAGCAGTCAGAACAGGGATTTTGAAAAACTGTTTTTT.

This clonotype appeared a few times. For the CDR3, the DNA is TGTGCCAGCAGGGTGAGTTCCCACGGCCGCACCGGGGAGCTGTTTTTT. Translated, it gives CASRVSSHGRTGELFF. The J gene is TRBJ2-2, the V gene TRBV5-4, with D hard to call. Germline assignment: CDR1 SGHNT and CDR2 YYREEE (reference sequence). CDR3 length equals 16 residues. V was trimmed by 5 bases and J by 4 bases, leaving 18 bases between them.

The chain joins TRBV2 to TRBJ1-2; unclear D gene. Germline CDR1 reads SNHLY; CDR2 reads FYNNEI. The CDR3 is made up of 14 amino acids. V was trimmed by 7 bases and J by 4 bases, leaving 16 bases between them. CDR3 nucleotide sequence: TGTGCCAGCACCAGAGAGCGGGGATTCTATGGCTACACCTTC. This translates into CASTRERGFYGYTF.

This clonotype has a handful of counts. This rearrangement joins TRBV5-1 to TRBJ1-5; 8 bases line up with TRBD1. Germline assignment: CDR1 SGHRS and CDR2 YFSETQ. The ends lost 5 bases at V and 7 bases at J; junction bases unmatched: 8. The CDR3 covers 14 residues. The CDR3 nucleotides read TGCGCCAGCAGAGTGGACAGGGCTTTGCAGCCCCAGCATTTT. Residues: CASRVDRALQPQHF.

This clonotype has a count of ten or more. The V call is TRBV5-1, the J call TRBJ2-3; D is perhaps TRBD1 (5 bases). The CDR3 totals 15 residues. Trimming pared 4 bases from V and 1 base from J, leaving 13 bases between. The germline V gene encodes CDR1 SGHRS and CDR2 YFSETQ. CDR3 in DNA: TGCGCCAGCAGCGCGGACATTCCTGGCACAGATACGCAGTATTTT. This sequence encodes CASSADIPGTDTQYF. The variable domain in full, with the rest retrieved from reference TRBV5-1 and TRBJ2-3, is KAGVTQTPRYLIKTRGQQVTLSCSPISGHRSVSWYQQTPGQGLQFLFEYFSETQRNKGNFPGRFSGRQFSNSRSEMNVSTLELGDSALYLCASSADIPGTDTQYFGPGTRLTVL.

This clonotype turned up a few times. In nucleotides, the CDR3 is TGTGCCAGCAGTCTACTTCGGGGAACGAGTGAAGCTTTCTTT. Translated, it gives CASSLLRGTSEAFF. The gene calls are TRBV12-3 or TRBV12-4 and TRBJ1-1, with D unclear. V lost 5 bases and J 7 bases, leaving 17 bases between the germline ends. The CDR3 sequence is 14 residues long.

The V and J genes are TRBV18 and TRBJ1-3, with 7 bases lining up with TRBD1. CDR3 size: 16 residues. V trimming: 6 bases; J trimming: 2 bases; junction bases outside the gene matches: 10. Germline V CDR1 and CDR2: KGHSH, LQKENI. For the CDR3, the DNA is TGTGCCAGCTCGCAGATGACAGGGTTTACTGGAAACACCATATATTTT. This gives the protein CASSQMTGFTGNTIYF.

This clonotype was detected a few times. This chain connects TRBV10-3 to TRBJ1-6; D remains ambiguous. The germline V gene has CDR1 ENHRY and CDR2 SYGVKD. CDR3 length: 12 residues. V was pared by 9 bases and J by 7 bases, with 10 bases between. The CDR3 sequence is CAIRTENSPLHF. The CDR3 DNA reads as TGTGCCATTCGGACGGAGAATTCACCCCTCCACTTT.

This clonotype was seen only once. V gene TRBV20-1 combines with J gene TRBJ2-2; 13 bases are shared with TRBD2. Germline V CDR1 and CDR2: DFQATT, SNEGSKA (reference sequence). The ends lost 6 bases at V and 7 bases at J; junction bases unmatched: 11. The CDR3 runs 16 residues. The CDR3, as DNA: TGCAGTGCGCCGCATGGGACTAGCGGGAAGAACGGGGAGCTGTTTTTT. As protein: CSAPHGTSGKNGELFF.

The V gene is TRBV7-2, the J gene TRBJ2-2; D might be TRBD2 (6 bases). The CDR3 consists of 15 residues. V was pared by 1 base and J by 6 bases, with 12 bases between. In germline, CDR1 is SGHTA, CDR2 FQGNSA. CDR3 in amino acids: CASSLETRRAGELFF. The CDR3 nucleotides read TGTGCCAGCAGCTTAGAGACTAGGAGGGCCGGGGAGCTGTTTTTT.

This clonotype showed up just a few times. The chain combines TRBV25-1 with TRBJ2-7, with D perhaps matching TRBD2 (6 bases). The CDR3 length is 16 residues. Trimming stripped 4 bases from V and 1 base from J, with 17 bases between. Looked up from germline, CDR1 is MGHDK and CDR2 is SYGVNS. The chain's CDR3 is CASSVGGVFRSYEQYF. The CDR3 DNA is TGTGCCAGCAGTGTTGGAGGGGTCTTCCGATCCTACGAGCAGTACTTC.

This clonotype was seen more than once but under ten times. The V call is TRBV5-1, the J call TRBJ1-1, with TRBD1 as a possible D gene (5 bases). CDR1 and CDR2 from the germline V gene are SGHRS and YFSETQ. The CDR3 is made up of 14 amino acids. V was cut by 4 bases and J by 4 bases, with 14 bases left in between. DNA for the CDR3: TGCGCCAGCAGCCTTGACAGCCAGGGCACTGAAGCTTTCTTT. This gives the protein CASSLDSQGTEAFF.

The chain has TRBV18 and TRBJ2-7; no firm D call. Germline CDR1 is KGHSH and CDR2 is LQKENI. The CDR3 extends over 13 amino acids. The germline V and J ends were trimmed by 3 bases and 6 bases, with 12 bases remaining between them. The CDR3: CASSPTAPAEQYF. The CDR3 DNA reads as TGTGCCAGCTCACCTACGGCCCCCGCCGAGCAGTACTTC.

The J gene is TRBJ2-3, the V gene TRBV27; possibly TRBD1 for D (5 bases). Germline V CDR1 and CDR2: MNHEY, SMNVEV (reference sequence). Deletions cut 3 bases from V and 2 bases from J, with 9 bases between. The CDR3 spans 14 residues. CDR3 DNA sequence: TGTGCCAGCAGTTTCGACAGCCCCACAGATACGCAGTATTTT. This codes for CASSFDSPTDTQYF.

The CDR3 sequence: CASSGTVADEQYF. Written as DNA, the CDR3 is TGTGCCAGCTCAGGGACGGTGGCGGACGAGCAGTACTTC. This rearrangement joins TRBV18 to TRBJ2-7; tentatively, D is TRBD1 or TRBD2 (5 bases each). CDR3 length: 13 residues. V lost 5 bases, J lost 5 bases, and 13 bases lay in between. CDR1 is KGHSH, CDR2 LQKENI, per germline.

This clonotype has just a few counts. This rearrangement joins TRBV7-9 to TRBJ2-7; 10 nucleotides agree with TRBD2. Germline V gene data show CDR1 as SEHNR and CDR2 as FQNEAQ (reference sequence). V gave up 3 bases and J gave up 2 bases; unmatched junction bases: 4. The CDR3 spans 15 residues. The CDR3 is CASSLTSGPAYEQYF. The CDR3 DNA sequence: TGTGCCAGCAGCTTGACTAGCGGGCCGGCCTACGAGCAGTACTTC. The whole variable domain, remainder taken from reference TRBV7-9 and TRBJ2-7, is DTGVSQNPRHKITKRGQNVTFRCDPISEHNRLYWYRQTLGQGPEFLTYFQNEAQLEKSRLLSDRFSAERPKGSFSTLEIQRTEQGDSAMYLCASSLTSGPAYEQYFGPGTRLTVT.

The rearrangement links TRBV6-1 to TRBJ2-6, with D possibly being TRBD1 (6 bases). The V end lost 4 bases, the J end lost 12 bases, and 19 bases lay between the germline ends. The germline CDR1 and CDR2 sequences are MNHNS and SASEGT. CDR3 length: 15 amino acids. The CDR3: CASSGRRTGYGVLTF. The CDR3 DNA follows: TGTGCCAGCAGTGGACGCCGAACAGGGTACGGCGTCCTGACTTTC.

There are many counts of this clonotype. The chain employs TRBV29-1 and TRBJ1-2; tentative D call: TRBD1 (5 bases). Germline values: CDR1 SQVTM, CDR2 ANQGSEA. CDR3 length: 14 amino acids. V gave up 6 bases and J gave up 1 base, with 15 bases separating them. CDR3 DNA sequence: TGCAGCGTGGATGCGGGGCGGGGTAACTATGGCTACACCTTC. It codes for CSVDAGRGNYGYTF.

This clonotype was picked up a small number of times. The chain has TRBV7-8 and TRBJ2-2; D is uncertain. V was clipped by 7 bases and J by 1 base, with 10 bases between them. The germline V gene has CDR1 SGHVS and CDR2 FQNEAQ. This CDR3 spans 14 amino acids. The chain's CDR3 is CASILSGNTGELFF. In nucleotides, the CDR3 is TGTGCCAGCATCCTGTCGGGGAACACCGGGGAGCTGTTTTTT.